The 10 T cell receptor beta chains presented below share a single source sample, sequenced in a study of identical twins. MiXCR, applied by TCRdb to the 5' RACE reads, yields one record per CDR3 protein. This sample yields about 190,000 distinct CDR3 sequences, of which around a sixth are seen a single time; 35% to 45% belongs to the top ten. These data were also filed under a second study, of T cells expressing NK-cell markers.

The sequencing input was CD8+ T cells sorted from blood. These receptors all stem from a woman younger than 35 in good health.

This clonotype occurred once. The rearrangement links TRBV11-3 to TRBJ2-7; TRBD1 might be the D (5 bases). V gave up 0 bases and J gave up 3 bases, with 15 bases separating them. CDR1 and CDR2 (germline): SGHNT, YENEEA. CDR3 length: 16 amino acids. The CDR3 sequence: CASSLDTRGHRYEQYF. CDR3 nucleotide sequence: TGTGCCAGCAGCTTAGATACCAGAGGACACCGCTACGAGCAGTACTTC.

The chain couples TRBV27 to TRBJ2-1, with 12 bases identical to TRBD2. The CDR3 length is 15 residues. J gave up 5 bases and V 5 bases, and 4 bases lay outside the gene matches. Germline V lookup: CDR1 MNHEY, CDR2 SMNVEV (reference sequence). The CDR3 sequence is CASSILAGGNNEQFF. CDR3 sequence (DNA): TGTGCCAGCAGTATACTAGCGGGGGGTAACAATGAGCAGTTCTTC.

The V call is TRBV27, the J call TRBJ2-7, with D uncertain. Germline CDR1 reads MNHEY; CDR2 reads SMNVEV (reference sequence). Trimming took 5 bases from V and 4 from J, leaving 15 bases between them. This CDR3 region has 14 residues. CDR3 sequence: CASSTGQPRYEQYF. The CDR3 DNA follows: TGTGCCAGCAGTACCGGGCAGCCGAGGTACGAGCAGTACTTC.

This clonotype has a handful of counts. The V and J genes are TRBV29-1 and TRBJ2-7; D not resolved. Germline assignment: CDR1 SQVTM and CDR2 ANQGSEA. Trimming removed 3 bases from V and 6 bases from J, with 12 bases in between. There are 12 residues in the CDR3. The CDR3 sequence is CSVESLASEQYF. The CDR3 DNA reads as TGCAGCGTTGAGTCCTTAGCATCCGAGCAGTACTTC.

CDR3 loop: CASSRPRVLYEQYF. The CDR3, as DNA: TGTGCCAGCAGCCGTCCCCGGGTCCTCTACGAGCAGTACTTC. V is TRBV11-2 and J is TRBJ2-7; no definite D call. Germline CDR1 SGHAT, CDR2 FQNNGV. Trimming removed 5 bases at V and 3 bases at J, with 14 bases between. The CDR3 length is 14 residues.

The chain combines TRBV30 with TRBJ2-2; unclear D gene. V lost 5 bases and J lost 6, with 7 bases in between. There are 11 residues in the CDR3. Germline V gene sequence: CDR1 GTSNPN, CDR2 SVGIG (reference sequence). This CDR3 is CAWGVAGELFF. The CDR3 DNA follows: TGTGCCTGGGGGGTTGCCGGGGAGCTGTTTTTT.

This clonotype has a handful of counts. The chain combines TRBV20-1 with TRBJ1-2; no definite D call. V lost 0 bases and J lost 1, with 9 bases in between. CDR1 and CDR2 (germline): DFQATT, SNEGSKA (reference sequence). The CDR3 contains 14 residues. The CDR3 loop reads CSARDLRNNYGYTF. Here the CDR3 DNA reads TGCAGTGCTAGAGATCTGCGAAATAACTATGGCTACACCTTC.

This CDR3 is CASRRELVNEQFF. For the CDR3, the DNA is TGTGCCAGCAGGCGGGAGCTTGTAAATGAGCAGTTCTTC. The genes are TRBV12-3 or TRBV12-4 and TRBJ2-1; 7 bases are a match to TRBD2. This CDR3 has 13 amino acids. The V gene end was trimmed by 6 bases and the J gene end by 7 bases; junction bases not matched to a gene: 6.

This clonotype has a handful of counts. As DNA, the CDR3 is TGTGCCAGCGGGGGGGACACAAGCTACACCGGGGAGCTGTTTTTT. It is translated as CASGGDTSYTGELFF. The J gene is TRBJ2-2, the V gene TRBV12-3 or TRBV12-4, with a weak D call TRBD2 (7 bases). V lost 8 bases and J lost 3, with 16 bases in between. CDR3 length equals 15 residues.

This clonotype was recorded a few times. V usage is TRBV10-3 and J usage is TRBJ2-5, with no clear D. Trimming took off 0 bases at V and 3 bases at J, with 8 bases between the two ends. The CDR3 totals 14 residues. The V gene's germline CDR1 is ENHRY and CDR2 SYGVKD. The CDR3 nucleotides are TGTGCCATCAGTGAGTCCGCAGGAAAAGAGACCCAGTACTTC. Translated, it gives CAISESAGKETQYF.